These 7 T cell receptor beta chains share one sample of origin, sequenced in a study of T-cell reconstitution after alpha-beta-depleted transplantation in children (dated by TCRdb to 2015 to 2016). Libraries were made using PCR. This sample was sequenced with an Illumina HiSeq 2500. To normalize quantification of the TCRbeta repertoire, the TCR libraries were built with molecular barcoding that relied on unique molecular identifiers. TCRdb reworked the public reads: Q25 trimming with fastp, MiXCR clone assembly, productive beta chains retained. All rows with the same CDR3 protein become a single entry with the most common DNA and genes. Here the sample has about 110,000 distinct CDR3 sequences; 5.5% to 7% occur a single time. In total, the top ten clones hold approximately 25% of the sample. Read against the paper, the sample's treatment or condition label means: allogeneic hematopoietic cell transplantation with graft depleted of TCRalphabeta T cells and CD19 B cells.

The sample in question was PBMCs, mostly from graft donor cells, obtained 360 days after TCRalphabeta/CD19-depleted stem cell transplant. These receptors came from a male patient between 2 and 10 years old who had a stem cell transplant for acute lymphoblastic leukemia, so the T cells may come from the graft donor.

This clonotype has ten or more counts. The J gene is TRBJ1-1, the V gene TRBV27; 9 bases match TRBD1. The germline CDR1 and CDR2 sequences are MNHEY and SMNVEV (reference sequence). Unmatched junction bases numbered 8, after V lost 5 bases and J lost 7 bases. This CDR3 comprises 14 residues. The CDR3 DNA sequence: TGTGCCAGCAGTCTCGTGGGACAGGGAAATGAAGCTTTCTTT. Amino acids: CASSLVGQGNEAFF.

The chain joins TRBV9 to TRBJ2-1, with D possibly matching TRBD1 (6 bases). The germline V gene has CDR1 SGDLS and CDR2 YYNGEE. With 1 base removed from V and 2 bases from J, the gap between germline ends came to 13 bases. The CDR3 is 16 residues long. The CDR3 DNA reads TGTGCCAGCAGCGTATGGCTGCAGGGGCCCTACAATGAGCAGTTCTTC. As protein: CASSVWLQGPYNEQFF.

This clonotype was found many times. This rearrangement joins TRBV7-9 to TRBJ2-6, with D maybe TRBD1 (6 bases). Germline lookup yields CDR1 SEHNR and CDR2 FQNEAQ (reference sequence). Trimming cost V 6 bases and J 3 bases, with 15 bases left between them. The CDR3 spans 16 residues. CDR3 bases: TGTGCCAGCAGTCAACAACAGGGATTTGGGGCCAACGTCCTGACTTTC. This gives the protein CASSQQQGFGANVLTF.

The chain recombines TRBV24-1 with TRBJ2-7; D might be TRBD1 (6 bases). Trimming left V 9 bases short and J 5 bases short, with 16 bases between. Germline V gene lookup returns CDR1 KGHDR and CDR2 SFDVKD. The CDR3 runs 13 residues. The DNA for the CDR3 is TGTGCCACCGGTGCATCAGGGGACCACGAGCAGTACTTC. Its translation is CATGASGDHEQYF.

Comment on this clonotype: This may be a read error, as it is one base from a much larger clone. V usage is TRBV3-1 and J usage is TRBJ2-2, with D hard to call. Germline CDR1 and CDR2: LGHDT and YNNKEL (reference sequence). The CDR3 totals 13 residues. CDR3 DNA: TGTGTCAGCAGCCAACCTTCAACCGGGGAGCTGTTTTTT. This translates into CVSSQPSTGELFF.

This clonotype came up a few times. The genes are TRBV7-9 and TRBJ2-1, with D perhaps being TRBD1 or TRBD2 (5 bases each). The CDR3 contains 12 residues. V was trimmed by 7 bases and J by 10 bases, leaving 14 bases between them. The germline V gene has CDR1 SEHNR and CDR2 FQNEAQ (reference sequence). The DNA for the CDR3 is TGTGCCAGCACGCAGGGAGTAGACGAGCAGTTCTTC. It encodes CASTQGVDEQFF.

This clonotype has ten or more counts. The gene calls are TRBV29-1 and TRBJ1-2; tentative D call: TRBD1 (5 bases). The germline V and J ends were trimmed by 2 bases and 5 bases, with 12 bases remaining between them. This CDR3 has 13 amino acids. Germline loops: CDR1 SQVTM, CDR2 ANQGSEA. CDR3 sequence (DNA): TGCAGCGTTGAACAGGGAGGAAAGTATGGCTACACCTTC. Residues: CSVEQGGKYGYTF. The full variable domain, with the rest looked up from reference TRBV29-1 and TRBJ1-2, is SAVISQKPSRDICQRGTSLTIQCQVDSQVTMMFWYRQQPGQSLTLIATANQGSEATYESGFVIDKFPISRPNLTFSTLTVSNMSPEDSSIYLCSVEQGGKYGYTFGSGTRLTVV.